The rows below give T cell receptor beta chains drawn from one sample of a study of CD8+ T cells in alopecia areata. Generated by immunoSEQ multiplex PCR, the TCRdb table keeps only in-frame clones and is missing some. Of about 210,000 clones listed, around 65% are singletons. Sequencing used CD4+ T cells sorted from blood, obtained at approximately week 44, from a patient treated with tofacitinib. The receptors originated from a human donor with alopecia areata. The CDR3 runs from the conserved cysteine through the conserved F or W.

>TRBJ2-7|TRBV5-1|14
CASSLQTESYEQYF
>TRBJ1-2|TRBV10-3|13
CAISESMDYGYTF
>TRBJ2-6|TRBV5-1|18
CASSISRDTYSGANVLTF
>TRBJ1-1|TRBV29-1|10
CSVANPEAFF
>TRBJ1-1|TRBV20-1|10
CSANKDEAFF
>TRBJ2-2|TRBV5-1|15
CASTLGTTNTGELFF
>TRBJ1-1|TRBV15|14
CATSGRQGSTEAFF
>TRBJ1-1|TRBV29-1|14
CSVERRQMNTEAFF
>TRBJ1-1|TRBV2|21
CASSDVRDHRGGGSQNTEAFF
>TRBJ2-2|TRBV29-1|15
CSAHAGTGGSGELFF
>TRBJ2-3|TRBV29-1|13
CSVDGQSTDTQYF